Listed here are 29 T cell receptor beta chains from one sample, sequenced in a study of naive and memory T cell subsets. Two oligonucleotides, mixed equimolar, formed the beta constant-region primer covering TRBC1 and TRBC2. TCRdb fed the UMI-ligation and nested PCR reads into MiXCR, producing one record per CDR3 protein. Of around 160,000 distinct CDR3 sequences in the sample, around 15% are singletons; the top ten hold 0.14%. The specimen was naive CD4+ T cells from blood. The origin of the receptors is a human donor in good health.

V and J are TRBV20-1 and TRBJ2-1; 9 bases fit TRBD2. V lost 1 base, J lost 4 bases, and 5 bases stayed unmatched. Germline-derived CDR1 and CDR2 are DFQATT and SNEGSKA (reference sequence). The CDR3 length is 15 residues. CDR3: CSARGELAGYNEQFF. The CDR3 DNA reads as TGCAGTGCTAGAGGGGAGCTAGCGGGATACAATGAGCAGTTCTTC.

In its sample, this clonotype was seen a few times. CDR3 DNA sequence: TGCGCCAGCAGCTTAGGGTCGGAATTAATAGCCAAAAACATTCAGTACTTC. This sequence encodes CASSLGSELIAKNIQYF. The chain joins TRBV5-1 to TRBJ2-4; D gene unclear. Trimming removed 2 bases from V and 0 bases from J, with 15 bases in between. CDR3 length: 17 amino acids. The V gene's germline CDR1 is SGHRS and CDR2 YFSETQ.

This clonotype was counted many times. The chain recombines TRBV20-1 with TRBJ2-2; 7 bases fit TRBD1. The V gene end was trimmed by 2 bases and the J gene end by 5 bases; junction bases not matched to a gene: 8. The germline gives CDR1 DFQATT, CDR2 SNEGSKA (reference sequence). This CDR3 is 15 amino acids long. This CDR3 is CSARLQGSGTGELFF. The CDR3 DNA is TGCAGTGCTAGATTACAGGGGTCGGGTACCGGGGAGCTGTTTTTT.

The chain joins TRBV12-3 or TRBV12-4 to TRBJ1-1; D perhaps matches TRBD1 (6 bases). The CDR3 is 16 residues long. V was cut by 3 bases and J by 4 bases, with 18 bases left in between. The CDR3 region is CASSFSAGVGSTEAFF. CDR3 sequence (DNA): TGTGCCAGCAGTTTCTCGGCAGGGGTTGGCAGCACTGAAGCTTTCTTT.

This clonotype showed up just a few times. This rearrangement joins TRBV20-1 to TRBJ2-7; TRBD2 aligns across 10 bases. The CDR3 totals 15 residues. CDR1 DFQATT and CDR2 SNEGSKA come from the germline V gene (reference sequence). V gave up 7 bases and J gave up 2 bases; unmatched junction bases: 11. CDR3 coding DNA: TGCAGTGTCGGGGGACTAGCGCGTCCCACCTACGAGCAGTACTTC. Amino acid sequence: CSVGGLARPTYEQYF.

A few counts support this clonotype. V usage is TRBV13 and J usage is TRBJ2-7, with 10 nucleotides matching TRBD1. J gave up 7 bases and V 5 bases, and 8 bases lay outside the gene matches. This CDR3 spans 14 amino acids. Germline CDR1 is PRHDT and CDR2 is FYEKMQ (reference sequence). The CDR3 coding sequence is TGTGCCAGCAGCGCAGACAGGGGGCTGAGAGAGCAGTACTTC. It encodes CASSADRGLREQYF.

This clonotype was seen a few times. V is TRBV27 and J is TRBJ2-1; D could derive from TRBD1 or TRBD2 (5 bases each). The CDR3 runs 16 residues. CDR1 MNHEY and CDR2 SMNVEV come from the germline V gene (reference sequence). V shed 6 bases and J shed 0 bases, with 15 bases lying between them. This CDR3 reads CASSWGRTSSYNEQFF. CDR3 sequence (DNA): TGTGCCAGCAGCTGGGGACGGACCAGCTCCTACAATGAGCAGTTCTTC.

This clonotype was seen ten or more times. The gene calls are TRBV12-3 or TRBV12-4 and TRBJ2-3; D is perhaps TRBD1 or TRBD2 (6 bases each). V was clipped by 6 bases and J by 8 bases, with 12 bases between them. The CDR3 length is 12 residues. The CDR3 reads CASRLQGGTQYF. CDR3 DNA sequence: TGTGCCAGCAGACTACAGGGAGGTACGCAGTATTTT.

The chain is built from TRBV28 and TRBJ1-4; 8 nucleotides align to TRBD1. CDR3 size: 13 residues. Germline assignment: CDR1 MDHEN and CDR2 SYDVKM. The V gene end was trimmed by 6 bases and the J gene end by 8 bases; junction bases not matched to a gene: 5. CDR3 sequence reads: CASRGTGREKLFF. Here the CDR3 DNA reads TGTGCCAGCAGGGGGACAGGACGGGAAAAACTGTTTTTT.

This clonotype occurred a few times. The chain couples TRBV19 to TRBJ2-3; no reliable D call. Per the germline V gene, CDR1 is LNHDA and CDR2 is SQIVND (reference sequence). V lost 5 bases and J lost 2, with 11 bases in between. The CDR3 consists of 14 residues. The CDR3 here is CASSEDFFTDTQYF. The CDR3 bases are TGTGCCAGTAGTGAGGATTTCTTCACAGATACGCAGTATTTT. Drawing the rest from reference TRBV19 and TRBJ2-3, the complete variable domain is DGGITQSPKYLFRKEGQNVTLSCEQNLNHDAMYWYRQDPGQGLRLIYYSQIVNDFQKGDIAEGYSVSREKKESFPLTVTSAQKNPTAFYLCASSEDFFTDTQYFGPGTRLTVL.

This clonotype was found a few times. V usage is TRBV10-3 and J usage is TRBJ2-1; a possible D gene is TRBD2 (6 bases). V was clipped by 9 bases and J by 5 bases, with 20 bases between them. Per germline, CDR1 ENHRY and CDR2 SYGVKD. CDR3 length: 15 amino acids. CDR3 region: CAMGNSAGGNNEQFF. CDR3 coding DNA: TGTGCCATGGGCAATAGCGCTGGAGGGAACAATGAGCAGTTCTTC.

The rearrangement links TRBV4-2 to TRBJ1-2; D unresolved. The CDR3 is made up of 15 amino acids. In germline, CDR1 is LGHNA, CDR2 YNFKEQ. Trimming cost V 0 bases and J 6 bases, with 14 bases left between them. The CDR3 spells CASSQERGRADGYTF. In DNA, the CDR3 is TGTGCCAGCAGCCAAGAGCGGGGAAGAGCCGATGGCTACACCTTC.

This clonotype was recorded many times. This chain joins TRBV5-4 and TRBJ2-1, with 11 bases that match TRBD2. Trimming took 5 bases from V and 7 from J; bases not matched to a gene: 5. The CDR3 extends over 14 amino acids. In germline, CDR1 is SGHNT, CDR2 YYREEE (reference sequence). The CDR3 reads CASREGLAENEQFF. As DNA, the CDR3 is TGTGCCAGCAGGGAGGGACTAGCGGAGAATGAGCAGTTCTTC.

The V gene is TRBV7-9, the J gene TRBJ2-7; 8 bases are a match to TRBD1. The CDR3 spans 19 residues. Trimming took 5 bases from V and 5 from J; bases not matched to a gene: 23. Germline V gives CDR1 SEHNR, CDR2 FQNEAQ (reference sequence). CDR3 protein: CASSPRPGQAGKNSDEQYF. The CDR3 nucleotides read TGTGCCAGCAGCCCCCGTCCGGGACAGGCGGGCAAGAACTCAGACGAGCAGTACTTC.

This clonotype was counted a few times. The chain has TRBV7-9 and TRBJ1-1; possibly TRBD1 for D (6 bases). This CDR3 contains 13 residues. With 3 bases removed from V and 7 bases from J, the gap between germline ends came to 12 bases. The germline gives CDR1 SEHNR, CDR2 FQNEAQ (reference sequence). This CDR3 reads CASSFQGRYEAFF. For the CDR3, the DNA is TGTGCCAGCAGCTTCCAGGGGCGCTATGAAGCTTTCTTT.

The chain recombines TRBV6-2 or TRBV6-3 with TRBJ2-2, with D hard to call. The CDR3 length is 13 residues. Trimming stripped 7 bases from V and 4 bases from J, with 10 bases between. Germline-derived CDR1 and CDR2 are MNHEY and SVGEGT. The CDR3 nucleotides are TGTGCCAGCAAGGATGCGGCCACCGGGGAGCTGTTTTTT. Its protein is CASKDAATGELFF.

This clonotype was counted a few times. The V gene is TRBV7-8, the J gene TRBJ2-1; TRBD2 matches at 13 bases. The length of the CDR3 is 16 residues. V shed 2 bases, J shed 8 bases, and the junction held 6 bases outside the gene matches. CDR1 is SGHVS, CDR2 FQNEAQ, per germline. The CDR3 DNA is TGTGCCAGCAGCTTATGGACTAGCGGGAGTAGGGATGAGCAGTTCTTC. Residues: CASSLWTSGSRDEQFF.

The chain is built from TRBV7-9 and TRBJ2-3; D gene unclear. Germline V CDR1 and CDR2: SEHNR, FQNEAQ (reference sequence). The CDR3 totals 16 residues. V lost 0 bases and J lost 0, with 10 bases in between. The CDR3 is CASSLAGPTSTDTQYF. DNA of the CDR3: TGTGCCAGCAGCTTAGCAGGGCCCACTAGCACAGATACGCAGTATTTT.

In its sample, this clonotype was seen a few times. This chain links TRBV28 with TRBJ1-4; tentatively, D is TRBD1 (5 bases). Trimming cost V 6 bases and J 7 bases, with 21 bases left between them. The germline gives CDR1 MDHEN, CDR2 SYDVKM. The CDR3 totals 16 residues. This CDR3 reads CASRAWDPRRGEKLFF. CDR3 DNA sequence: TGTGCCAGCAGAGCGTGGGACCCCAGGAGGGGTGAAAAACTGTTTTTT. Full variable domain (remainder filled in from reference TRBV28 and TRBJ1-4): DVKVTQSSRYLVKRTGEKVFLECVQDMDHENMFWYRQDPGLGLRLIYFSYDVKMKEKGDIPEGYSVSREKKERFSLILESASTNQTSMYLCASRAWDPRRGEKLFFGSGTQLSVL.

This clonotype was detected many times. The rearrangement links TRBV20-1 to TRBJ2-7; TRBD2 agrees at 9 bases. This CDR3 contains 16 residues. Per the germline V gene, CDR1 is DFQATT and CDR2 is SNEGSKA (reference sequence). V was clipped by 0 bases and J by 0 bases; unmatched bases: 6. The CDR3 reads CSARDPTSGLSYEQYF. For the CDR3, the DNA is TGCAGTGCTAGAGATCCGACTAGCGGCCTCTCCTACGAGCAGTACTTC.

This clonotype was detected a few times. This chain links TRBV21-1 with TRBJ2-7; the D call TRBD1 from the table was never checked on the DNA. TRBV21-1 is given as a pseudogene. The CDR3 is made up of 16 amino acids. The CDR3 DNA follows: TGTGCCAGCAGCAAAAATCCCGGGACACGTGGCGACGAGCAGTACTTC. It yields the protein CASSKNPGTRGDEQYF.

The J gene is TRBJ2-6, the V gene TRBV30; D is possibly TRBD1 or TRBD2 (5 bases each). The CDR3 runs to 16 residues. V was clipped by 0 bases and J by 2 bases, with 11 bases between them. Germline CDR1 GTSNPN, CDR2 SVGIG (reference sequence). The CDR3 DNA is TGTGCCTGGAGTGTATGGGGACGGGCTGGGGCCAACGTCCTGACTTTC. Protein sequence: CAWSVWGRAGANVLTF.

V and J are TRBV27 and TRBJ1-2, with D perhaps TRBD1 (6 bases). Trimming took 6 bases from V and 1 from J, leaving 12 bases between them. Germline CDR1 reads MNHEY; CDR2 reads SMNVEV (reference sequence). This CDR3 is built from 14 residues. The CDR3 DNA sequence: TGTGCCAGCAGGCTACAGGGTGGTAACTATGGCTACACCTTC. Protein product: CASRLQGGNYGYTF.

This clonotype was detected only a few times. This chain joins TRBV4-1 and TRBJ2-2, with a tentative D call TRBD1 (5 bases). Deletions cut 1 base from V and 5 bases from J, with 14 bases between. Germline CDR1 MGHRA, CDR2 YSYEKL. The CDR3 has 16 residues. CDR3 loop: CASSQVTAGWTGELFF. CDR3 bases: TGCGCCAGCAGCCAAGTTACGGCAGGGTGGACCGGGGAGCTGTTTTTT.

This sequence joins TRBV5-1 and TRBJ2-5, with 9 positions matching TRBD2. CDR1 is SGHRS and CDR2 is YFSETQ in the germline V gene. This CDR3 is built from 17 residues. V lost 3 bases and J lost 5; bases outside the gene matches: 14. CDR3: CASSYIRTSDSGETQYF. The CDR3 DNA sequence: TGCGCCAGCAGCTATATCCGGACTAGCGACAGTGGGGAGACCCAGTACTTC.

The V and J genes are TRBV6-5 and TRBJ2-2; D is uncertain. V was trimmed by 0 bases and J by 1 base, leaving 12 bases between them. Per germline, CDR1 MNHEY and CDR2 SVGAGI. The CDR3 runs 17 residues. The CDR3 region has the DNA TGTGCCAGCAGTTACTCTGTTAGTCCCCTGAACACCGGGGAGCTGTTTTTT. Translation gives CASSYSVSPLNTGELFF.

CDR3: CASSPSTQNIQYF. The CDR3 DNA is TGTGCCAGCTCACCATCGACCCAGAACATTCAGTACTTC. The chain couples TRBV18 to TRBJ2-4, with D hard to call. Trimming removed 2 bases at V and 7 bases at J, with 9 bases between. Looked up from germline, CDR1 is KGHSH and CDR2 is LQKENI. The CDR3 extends over 13 amino acids.

Ten or more counts support this clonotype. J is TRBJ2-3 and V is TRBV20-1, with D tentatively TRBD2 (6 bases). V was shortened by 1 base and J by 4 bases, with 15 bases between the two germline ends. This CDR3 spans 15 amino acids. Germline V gene lookup returns CDR1 DFQATT and CDR2 SNEGSKA (reference sequence). The CDR3 loop is CSARVAGSRSDTQYF. The CDR3 DNA sequence: TGCAGTGCTAGAGTGGCGGGAAGTAGGTCAGATACGCAGTATTTT.

The chain links TRBV20-1 to TRBJ2-7; perhaps TRBD2 as D (6 bases). This CDR3 comprises 14 residues. Germline assignment: CDR1 DFQATT and CDR2 SNEGSKA (reference sequence). Trimming removed 7 bases at V and 4 bases at J, with 20 bases between. The CDR3 reads CSGESGTGLYEQYF. CDR3 in DNA: TGCAGTGGAGAGTCGGGGACTGGACTTTACGAGCAGTACTTC.